The 24 T cell receptor beta chains given below trace back to one sample, sequenced in a study of response to subunit inactivated influenza vaccine. MiXCR, applied by TCRdb to the RT-PCR reads, yields one record per CDR3 protein. Among about 190,000 distinct CDR3 sequences listed, 13% to 15% were seen once. Sequences were derived from CD8+ T cells sorted from PBMCs, sampled 5 days after vaccination. Receptors originate from a man aged 45-65 years who received an inactivated influenza vaccine.

Details on this clonotype: This clone may be a read error of a much larger clone one base away. The chain employs TRBV6-1 and TRBJ1-5, with TRBD1 as a possible D gene (5 bases). The CDR3 length is 13 residues. Germline lookup yields CDR1 MNHNS and CDR2 SASEGT. As DNA, the CDR3 is TGTGCCTGCAGTCGGCAGGGAAATCAGCCCCAGCATTTT. Encoded protein: CACSRQGNQPQHF.

V gene TRBV15 combines with J gene TRBJ1-5; D is ambiguous. V lost 5 bases to trimming and J lost 4 bases, with 12 bases between them. Looked up from germline, CDR1 is LNHNV and CDR2 is YYDKDF (reference sequence). The CDR3 sequence is 14 residues long. This chain's CDR3 is CATSPWGGNQPQHF. The CDR3 region has the DNA TGTGCCACCAGCCCCTGGGGAGGGAATCAGCCCCAGCATTTT.

Details on this clonotype: Being one base from a much bigger clone, this may be a read error. The genes are TRBV3-1 and TRBJ1-1, with D possibly TRBD1 on 5 matching bases. Trimming removed 4 bases from V and 4 bases from J, with 13 bases in between. Germline CDR1 is LGHDT and CDR2 is YNNKEL (reference sequence). This CDR3 comprises 14 residues. The CDR3 DNA is TGTGCCAGCAGCCCTAGGAACAGGACCACTGAAGCTTTCTTT. Protein sequence: CASSPRNRTTEAFF.

There are a few counts of this clonotype. This chain connects TRBV6-2 or TRBV6-3 to TRBJ1-5, with D hard to call. CDR3 length: 14 amino acids. Germline CDR1 is MNHEY and CDR2 is SVGEGT. Trimming shortened V by 6 bases and J by 0 bases, and 9 bases separated the two germline ends. Here the CDR3 DNA reads TGTGCCAGCAGCGGACTGAATAGCAATCAGCCCCAGCATTTT. Its translation: CASSGLNSNQPQHF.

This clonotype has a handful of counts. The gene calls are TRBV18 and TRBJ2-3, with TRBD1 matching over 8 bases. Germline V gene data show CDR1 as KGHSH and CDR2 as LQKENI. The CDR3 has 15 residues. The ends lost 3 bases at V and 4 bases at J; junction bases unmatched: 6. This chain's CDR3 is CASSPGQGPPDTQYF. DNA for the CDR3: TGTGCCAGCTCACCCGGACAGGGTCCCCCAGATACGCAGTATTTT.

The chain carries TRBV7-9 and TRBJ1-1; D might be TRBD1 (5 bases). Looked up from germline, CDR1 is SEHNR and CDR2 is FQNEAQ (reference sequence). The CDR3 is made up of 13 amino acids. V was trimmed by 5 bases and J by 0 bases, leaving 7 bases between them. This CDR3 is CASSRDLNTEAFF. CDR3 DNA sequence: TGTGCCAGCAGCAGGGACTTGAACACTGAAGCTTTCTTT.

The chain carries TRBV27 and TRBJ2-2; 13 bases line up with TRBD2. With V trimmed by 5 bases and J by 5 bases, 2 bases remained unmatched. Germline CDR1 is MNHEY and CDR2 is SMNVEV (reference sequence). This CDR3 comprises 15 residues. CDR3 in amino acids: CASSTTSGGTGELFF. Here the CDR3 DNA reads TGTGCCAGCAGTACGACTAGCGGGGGGACCGGGGAGCTGTTTTTT.

The chain carries TRBV5-8 and TRBJ2-2, with D perhaps matching TRBD2 (7 bases). Trimming shortened V by 4 bases and J by 9 bases, and 10 bases separated the two germline ends. The CDR3 has 12 residues. Germline values: CDR1 SGHTS, CDR2 YDEGEE. The CDR3 nucleotides are TGTGCCAGCAGCCGGGGGGCATGGGAGCTGTTTTTT. It translates to CASSRGAWELFF.

The chain links TRBV7-2 to TRBJ2-7; either TRBD1 or TRBD2 may supply D (6 bases each). Germline V lookup: CDR1 SGHTA, CDR2 FQGNSA. The V gene lost 3 bases and the J gene lost 4 bases, with 16 bases spanning the gap. The CDR3 length is 15 residues. The CDR3 bases are TGTGCCAGCAGCTTCACAGGGTTGGGGACTTACGAGCAGTACTTC. This codes for CASSFTGLGTYEQYF.

This chain links TRBV5-1 with TRBJ2-7; 11 bases agree with TRBD2. The CDR3 length is 17 residues. The germline gives CDR1 SGHRS, CDR2 YFSETQ. V dropped 0 bases and J dropped 0; count of bases not matched to a gene: 5. This chain's CDR3 is CASSLGQGLAASYEQYF. The CDR3 bases are TGCGCCAGCAGCTTGGGGCAGGGACTAGCGGCCTCCTACGAGCAGTACTTC.

The sample holds a few counts of this clonotype. This chain connects TRBV5-6 to TRBJ2-3; 12 nucleotides match TRBD2. The V and J ends lost 8 bases and 2 bases, in that order; junction bases with no gene match: 3. Germline V lookup: CDR1 SGHDT, CDR2 YYEEEE. The CDR3 length is 14 residues. The CDR3 bases are TGTGCCAGTGGACTAGCGGGGTTCACAGATACGCAGTATTTT. It codes for CASGLAGFTDTQYF. Supplemented by reference TRBV5-6 and TRBJ2-3, the full variable domain reads DAGVTQSPTHLIKTRGQQVTLRCSPKSGHDTVSWYQQALGQGPQFIFQYYEEEERQRGNFPDRFSGHQFPNYSSELNVNALLLGDSALYLCASGLAGFTDTQYFGPGTRLTVL.

The gene calls are TRBV24-1 and TRBJ2-2, with D unresolved. Trimming stripped 3 bases from V and 8 bases from J, with 9 bases between. The CDR3 loop spans 13 amino acids. Germline V gives CDR1 KGHDR, CDR2 SFDVKD. Here the CDR3 reads CATSDGFGGELFF. CDR3 DNA sequence: TGTGCCACCAGTGATGGTTTCGGTGGGGAGCTGTTTTTT.

In its sample, this clonotype was seen a few times. The rearrangement joins TRBV9 to TRBJ2-1; 10 bases are a match to TRBD2. The CDR3 is made up of 17 amino acids. The junction had 6 bases not matched to a gene; V was cut back by 0 bases and J by 3 bases. Germline V gives CDR1 SGDLS, CDR2 YYNGEE. Here the CDR3 reads CASSVDPTSGNYNEQFF. CDR3 in DNA: TGTGCCAGCAGCGTAGACCCTACTAGCGGGAACTACAATGAGCAGTTCTTC.

This clonotype showed up just a few times. The rearrangement joins TRBV4-2 to TRBJ2-5; either TRBD1 or TRBD2 may supply D (7 bases each). From germline, CDR1 is LGHNA and CDR2 YNFKEQ. V was trimmed by 2 bases and J by 2 bases, leaving 21 bases between them. CDR3 length: 18 amino acids. CDR3 amino acids: CASSQRVDTGGQQETQYF. In nucleotides, the CDR3 is TGTGCCAGCAGCCAACGCGTAGATACGGGGGGACAGCAAGAGACCCAGTACTTC.

A few counts support this clonotype. The rearrangement links TRBV9 to TRBJ2-7; the D is unclear. Germline V gives CDR1 SGDLS, CDR2 YYNGEE. Trimming left V 0 bases short and J 0 bases short, with 7 bases between. The CDR3 is made up of 14 amino acids. CDR3 DNA sequence: TGTGCCAGCAGCGTAGGTCAGGCCTCCTACGAGCAGTACTTC. Translation gives CASSVGQASYEQYF.

This clonotype was seen a few times. The rearrangement joins TRBV30 to TRBJ2-3, with D unresolved. The V and J ends lost 0 bases and 2 bases respectively, with 9 bases between them. The CDR3 loop spans 14 amino acids. Germline V gene lookup returns CDR1 GTSNPN and CDR2 SVGIG (reference sequence). CDR3 sequence reads: CAWSVGQFTDTQYF. In nucleotides, the CDR3 is TGTGCCTGGAGTGTCGGCCAGTTCACAGATACGCAGTATTTT.

The rearrangement uses TRBV12-3 or TRBV12-4 and TRBJ2-4, with D unclear. Trimming removed 5 bases from V and 0 bases from J, with 14 bases in between. CDR3 length: 16 amino acids. DNA of the CDR3: TGTGCCAGCAGTCCCGAGATATCTCTAGCCAAAAACATTCAGTACTTC. Amino acid sequence: CASSPEISLAKNIQYF.

This clonotype was detected only a few times. The chain carries TRBV29-1 and TRBJ2-1, with 7 nucleotides matching TRBD1. CDR1 SQVTM and CDR2 ANQGSEA come from the germline V gene. The length of the CDR3 is 13 residues. J was trimmed by 0 bases and V by 5 bases; bases with no gene match: 1. CDR3 amino acids: CSVTGASYNEQFF. Written as DNA, the CDR3 is TGCAGCGTTACAGGGGCCTCCTACAATGAGCAGTTCTTC.

The sample holds a few counts of this clonotype. The chain employs TRBV7-9 and TRBJ2-3; maybe TRBD1 (6 bases). The CDR3 contains 14 residues. Deletions cut 5 bases from V and 8 bases from J, with 17 bases between. Germline V CDR1 and CDR2: SEHNR, FQNEAQ (reference sequence). Here the CDR3 DNA reads TGTGCCAGCAGCAATGGACAGACTCGCGTTACGCAGTATTTT. Translating it yields CASSNGQTRVTQYF.

The V and J genes are TRBV12-3 or TRBV12-4 and TRBJ2-1; 8 bases match TRBD1. The V gene end was trimmed by 5 bases and the J gene end by 9 bases; junction bases not matched to a gene: 3. The CDR3 extends over 12 amino acids. CDR3 coding DNA: TGTGCCAGCAGTGCAGGGGGCCTTGAGCAGTTCTTC. Its translation: CASSAGGLEQFF.

The chain is built from TRBV13 and TRBJ1-3, with D perhaps matching TRBD1 (6 bases). Trimming removed 5 bases at V and 1 base at J, with 12 bases between. The germline V gene has CDR1 PRHDT and CDR2 FYEKMQ (reference sequence). This CDR3 region has 15 residues. CDR3 coding DNA: TGTGCCAGCAGCGGGCTAGGACAGTCTGGAAACACCATATATTTT. It yields the protein CASSGLGQSGNTIYF.

This chain connects TRBV10-2 to TRBJ2-2; 9 bases are a match to TRBD1. The CDR3 is 15 residues long. V shed 8 bases and J 3 bases; nucleotides not matched to a gene: 7. Per germline, CDR1 WSHSY and CDR2 SAAADI. The CDR3, as DNA: TGCGCCAGCGGGGAGGGACAGGGCTACACCGGGGAGCTGTTTTTT. Residues: CASGEGQGYTGELFF.

This clonotype was found a few times. The chain carries TRBV13 and TRBJ1-1, with TRBD1 identical over 11 bases. Trimming removed 5 bases from V and 7 bases from J; junction bases left unmatched: 6. This CDR3 has 14 amino acids. Germline CDR1 PRHDT, CDR2 FYEKMQ (reference sequence). The CDR3 DNA reads as TGTGCCAGCAGCACCGGGACAGGGGGTATTGAAGCTTTCTTT. Amino acid sequence: CASSTGTGGIEAFF. The full variable domain, in which reference TRBV13 and TRBJ1-1 provide the parts outside the CDR3, is AAGVIQSPRHLIKEKRETATLKCYPIPRHDTVYWYQQGPGQDPQFLISFYEKMQSDKGSIPDRFSAQQFSDYHSELNMSSLELGDSALYFCASSTGTGGIEAFFGQGTRLTVV.

This chain connects TRBV15 to TRBJ2-1; 15 nucleotides line up with TRBD2. The V and J ends lost 4 bases and 1 base, in that order; junction bases with no gene match: 11. The CDR3 runs to 20 residues. Germline CDR1 is LNHNV and CDR2 is YYDKDF (reference sequence). CDR3 region: CATSTTAGLAGGSSYNEQFF. The CDR3 DNA reads TGTGCCACCAGCACAACGGCGGGACTAGCGGGAGGCTCTTCCTACAATGAGCAGTTCTTC. Looking up the rest from reference TRBV15 and TRBJ2-1 gives the full variable domain: DAMVIQNPRYQVTQFGKPVTLSCSQTLNHNVMYWYQQKSSQAPKLLFHYYDKDFNNEADTPDNFQSRRPNTSFCFLDIRSPGLGDTAMYLCATSTTAGLAGGSSYNEQFFGPGTRLTVL.